One sample yielded the 8 T cell receptor beta chains listed below, sequenced in a study of T cells expressing NK-cell markers (dated by TCRdb to about 2020). Libraries came from 5' RACE. Instrument used: Illumina HiSeq 2000. With the reads reprocessed by TCRdb, a single entry stands for each CDR3 protein sequence and no DNA is reported. This sample's table lists fewer than 200,000 distinct CDR3 sequences. Clones ranked in the top ten supply approximately 17% of the sample. The sample taken for sequencing was blood T cells: a sorted CD56 or NKG2C T cell subset, CD4+ or CD8+ T cells, or bulk PBMC T cells (not recorded which). These receptors originate from a woman aged 18 to 75 in good health.

V usage is TRBV29-1 and J usage is TRBJ1-5; the D call of TRBD1 rests on TCRdb alone, since no DNA is present to check it. This CDR3 is built from 15 residues. In germline, CDR1 is SQVTM, CDR2 ANQGSEA. CDR3 sequence reads: CSVLLGQGVNQPQHF.

The gene calls are TRBV10-3 and TRBJ2-1; TCRdb's assignment of TRBD1 cannot be checked, as there is no DNA. This CDR3 comprises 15 residues. CDR1 is ENHRY and CDR2 is SYGVKD in the germline V gene. The CDR3 protein is CAISPSGTGGNEQFF.

The gene calls are TRBV7-6 and TRBJ2-3; TCRdb names TRBD2, which stays unverified in the absence of DNA. The germline CDR1 and CDR2 sequences are SGHVS and FNYEAQ. The CDR3 runs 16 residues. The CDR3 protein is CASSLTGGVPTDTQYF.

V is TRBV14 and J is TRBJ2-7; TCRdb's D call of TRBD1 is untestable without DNA. CDR1 is SGHDN, CDR2 FVKESK, per germline. This CDR3 contains 15 residues. The CDR3 sequence is CASSRPGTDPNEQYF.

The chain uses TRBV5-1 and TRBJ2-7; the D call of TRBD1 rests on TCRdb alone, since no DNA is present to check it. The CDR3 length is 15 residues. Germline CDR1 SGHRS, CDR2 YFSETQ. The CDR3 is CASSWGTGGGYEQYF.

J is TRBJ2-5 and V is TRBV29-1; the D call from TCRdb, TRBD2, cannot be confirmed without DNA. Per germline, CDR1 SQVTM and CDR2 ANQGSEA. The CDR3 is made up of 12 amino acids. The CDR3 is CSVENGGETQYF. The full variable domain, its missing parts supplied by reference TRBV29-1 and TRBJ2-5, is SAVISQKPSRDICQRGTSLTIQCQVDSQVTMMFWYRQQPGQSLTLIATANQGSEATYESGFVIDKFPISRPNLTFSTLTVSNMSPEDSSIYLCSVENGGETQYFGPGTRLLVL.

This rearrangement joins TRBV5-1 to TRBJ2-1; the D gene TCRdb calls, TRBD2, cannot be checked with no DNA. The CDR3 is made up of 16 amino acids. Germline values: CDR1 SGHRS, CDR2 YFSETQ. The CDR3 is CASSLAASGLYNEQFF.

The J gene is TRBJ2-5, the V gene TRBV27; with no DNA, the TCRdb D assignment of TRBD1 cannot be verified. The length of the CDR3 is 14 residues. In germline, CDR1 is MNHEY, CDR2 SMNVEV (reference sequence). The CDR3 spells CASSFRDRGKTQYF.